Presented here are 14 T cell receptor beta chains from one specimen sequenced in a study of cytomegalovirus exposure and HLA in healthy donors. The study ran its PCR with 60 Vbeta and 13 Jbeta primers. Using immunoSEQ multiplex PCR, the repertoire was profiled, and TCRdb retains in-frame clones only, with some absent. Here the sample spans hundreds of thousands of clones, roughly 80% being singletons. Specimen: PBMCs. These TCRs come from a man aged 35 to 55 in good health and CMV-seronegative.

The chain links TRBV9 to TRBJ1-2; 9 bases line up with TRBD1. Per germline, CDR1 SGDLS and CDR2 YYNGEE. The CDR3 runs to 16 residues. V shed 4 bases, J shed 7 bases, and the junction held 14 bases outside the gene matches. The CDR3 DNA reads as TGTGCCAGCAGCCACACCCCGGGACAGGGCCTTTCTGGCTACACCTTC. Residues: CASSHTPGQGLSGYTF.

The gene calls are TRBV14 and TRBJ2-7; TRBD2 matches 8 bases. The V segment lost 4 bases and the J segment 7 bases; nucleotides outside the gene matches: 9. Germline values: CDR1 SGHDN, CDR2 FVKESK. CDR3 size: 14 residues. The CDR3 nucleotides read TGTGCCAGCAGCCCCTCGGGAGGGAGTGTTGAGCAGTACTTC. Translated: CASSPSGGSVEQYF. Full variable domain (outside the CDR3, taken from reference TRBV14 and TRBJ2-7): EAGVTQFPSHSVIEKGQTVTLRCDPISGHDNLYWYRRVMGKEIKFLLHFVKESKQDESGMPNNRFLAERTGGTYSTLKVQPAELEDSGVYFCASSPSGGSVEQYFGPGTRLTVT.

The rearrangement uses TRBV19 and TRBJ2-1; TRBD1 aligns across 10 bases. The CDR3 consists of 17 residues. CDR1 LNHDA and CDR2 SQIVND come from the germline V gene (reference sequence). The V gene end was trimmed by 5 bases and the J gene end by 5 bases; junction bases not matched to a gene: 12. CDR3 sequence: CASSPSRDRGRDNEQFF. CDR3 DNA: TGTGCCAGTAGTCCGTCCCGGGACAGGGGTCGAGACAATGAGCAGTTCTTC.

The CDR3 sequence: CASSKTSGGSSYNEQFF. DNA for the CDR3: TGTGCCAGCAGCAAGACTAGCGGGGGGAGCTCCTACAATGAGCAGTTCTTC. The rearrangement joins TRBV5-4 to TRBJ2-1; 13 bases line up with TRBD2. Trimming cost V 4 bases and J 0 bases; bases outside gene matches: 4. The CDR3 is 17 residues long. Germline CDR1 is SGHNT and CDR2 is YYREEE (reference sequence). Full variable domain (missing parts from reference TRBV5-4 and TRBJ2-1): ETGVTQSPTHLIKTRGQQVTLRCSSQSGHNTVSWYQQALGQGPQFIFQYYREEENGRGNFPPRFSGLQFPNYSSELNVNALELDDSALYLCASSKTSGGSSYNEQFFGPGTRLTVL.

The chain couples TRBV19 to TRBJ1-2; D unclear. From germline, CDR1 is LNHDA and CDR2 SQIVND (reference sequence). Trimming pared 7 bases from V and 6 bases from J, leaving 18 bases between. This CDR3 is built from 14 residues. The CDR3 nucleotides read TGTGCCAGTAATAGTATAGCGGTCGATGATGGCTACACCTTC. This encodes CASNSIAVDDGYTF.

V usage is TRBV11-2 and J usage is TRBJ2-3, with 9 bases lining up with TRBD2. Unmatched junction bases numbered 5, after V lost 3 bases and J lost 7 bases. The CDR3 length is 14 residues. Germline assignment: CDR1 SGHAT and CDR2 FQNNGV. For the CDR3, the DNA is TGTGCCAGCAGCTTTAGCCTAGCGGGAAATACGCAGTATTTT. Protein product: CASSFSLAGNTQYF.

The gene calls are TRBV18 and TRBJ2-2; 10 nucleotides match TRBD1. V lost 3 bases, J lost 5 bases, and 3 bases stayed unmatched. The CDR3 length is 15 residues. Germline V lookup: CDR1 KGHSH, CDR2 LQKENI. The CDR3 sequence is CASSPRTGGTGELFF. In DNA form, the CDR3 reads TGTGCCAGCTCACCCCGGACAGGGGGGACCGGGGAGCTGTTTTTT.

This clone was seen a single time. V is TRBV6-4 and J is TRBJ2-1; TRBD2 agrees at 11 bases. The V gene end was trimmed by 5 bases and the J gene end by 6 bases; junction bases not matched to a gene: 6. The CDR3 extends over 15 amino acids. Germline assignment: CDR1 MRHNA and CDR2 SNTAGT. Here the CDR3 reads CASSLTSGEVNEQFF. CDR3 sequence (DNA): TGTGCCAGCAGTCTGACTAGCGGGGAGGTCAATGAGCAGTTCTTC.

The chain joins TRBV5-1 to TRBJ1-1, with D tentatively TRBD1 (5 bases). This CDR3 spans 14 amino acids. The germline V and J ends were trimmed by 2 bases and 4 bases, with 12 bases remaining between them. Germline V gene data show CDR1 as SGHRS and CDR2 as YFSETQ. DNA for the CDR3: TGCGCCAGCAGCTTCCGGGACGGGAGCACTGAAGCTTTCTTT. Its translation is CASSFRDGSTEAFF.

This clone is a singleton in its sample. The sample contains more than one DNA sequence encoding this CDR3. The chain uses TRBV11-1 and TRBJ1-1; D gene ambiguous. Germline CDR1 SGHAT, CDR2 FQDESV (reference sequence). V was cut by 5 bases and J by 1 base, with 8 bases left in between. This CDR3 contains 13 residues. The CDR3, as DNA: TGTGCCAGCAGCCTTCAGGAGAACACTGAAGCTTTCTTT. It yields the protein CASSLQENTEAFF. The full variable domain, its missing parts supplied by reference TRBV11-1 and TRBJ1-1, is EAEVAQSPRYKITEKSQAVAFWCDPISGHATLYWYRQILGQGPELLVQFQDESVVDDSQLPKDRFSAERLKGVDSTLKIQPAELGDSAMYLCASSLQENTEAFFGQGTRLTVV.

The chain uses TRBV5-1 and TRBJ2-3; TRBD1 matches 9 bases. This CDR3 contains 15 residues. CDR1 and CDR2 from the germline V gene are SGHRS and YFSETQ. V was clipped by 3 bases and J by 0 bases; unmatched bases: 2. The CDR3 loop reads CASSSDRGSTDTQYF. CDR3 coding DNA: TGCGCCAGCAGCTCGGACAGGGGTAGCACAGATACGCAGTATTTT. The entire variable domain, with the rest obtained from reference TRBV5-1 and TRBJ2-3, is as follows: KAGVTQTPRYLIKTRGQQVTLSCSPISGHRSVSWYQQTPGQGLQFLFEYFSETQRNKGNFPGRFSGRQFSNSRSEMNVSTLELGDSALYLCASSSDRGSTDTQYFGPGTRLTVL.

The chain combines TRBV2 with TRBJ1-1; D is unresolved. Germline V CDR1 and CDR2: SNHLY, FYNNEI. The V and J ends lost 2 bases and 1 base respectively, with 8 bases between them. The CDR3 runs to 14 residues. CDR3 in amino acids: CASSEIYRNTEAFF. CDR3 bases: TGTGCCAGCAGTGAAATTTACAGGAACACTGAAGCTTTCTTT.

The V call is TRBV6-1, the J call TRBJ1-5, with D maybe TRBD1 (5 bases). The V gene's germline CDR1 is MNHNS and CDR2 SASEGT. The CDR3 contains 14 residues. V lost 3 bases and J lost 8, with 14 bases in between. CDR3: CASSEVGGIEPQHF. CDR3 sequence (DNA): TGTGCCAGCAGTGAGGTGGGGGGGATTGAGCCCCAGCATTTT.

The chain combines TRBV29-1 with TRBJ1-4; a possible D gene is TRBD1 (5 bases). V was clipped by 6 bases and J by 7 bases, with 15 bases between them. The CDR3 is 13 residues long. CDR1 is SQVTM, CDR2 ANQGSEA, per germline. The CDR3 region is CSVVEGAGEKLFF. As DNA, the CDR3 is TGCAGCGTGGTGGAAGGGGCAGGTGAAAAACTGTTTTTT.